The 32 T cell receptor beta chains given below trace back to one sample, sequenced in a study of identifying expanded T cells in peripheral blood. Clones were read by immunoSEQ multiplex PCR, and TCRdb kept only the in-frame ones, dropping some. The data hold roughly 100,000 clones, with approximately 90% observed a single time. Sequences were obtained from blood. These receptors all come from a person aged 18-69 years in good health.

The chain employs TRBV18 and TRBJ2-7, with D maybe TRBD2 (6 bases). The germline V gene encodes CDR1 KGHSH and CDR2 LQKENI. This CDR3 has 15 amino acids. V was shortened by 5 bases and J by 7 bases, with 21 bases between the two germline ends. In nucleotides, the CDR3 is TGTGCCAGCTCAGCAGCCGGGACTGGGGACGGGGAGCAGTACTTC. Amino acid sequence: CASSAAGTGDGEQYF.

The chain recombines TRBV28 with TRBJ2-7, with 8 bases aligning to TRBD1. The CDR3 is 14 residues long. Per germline, CDR1 MDHEN and CDR2 SYDVKM. V was clipped by 6 bases and J by 3 bases; unmatched bases: 7. CDR3 residues: CASSPPGQVYEQYF. The CDR3 nucleotides are TGTGCCAGCAGCCCCCCGGGACAGGTCTACGAGCAGTACTTC.

This chain links TRBV19 with TRBJ1-1; D might be TRBD1 (6 bases). This CDR3 contains 18 residues. The V and J ends lost 6 bases and 4 bases respectively, with 27 bases between them. Germline CDR1 and CDR2: LNHDA and SQIVND (reference sequence). CDR3 DNA: TGTGCCAGTAGCGACCCTGGCCTGCGCAGGGGTACGGGCACTGAAGCTTTCTTT. Encoded protein: CASSDPGLRRGTGTEAFF.

The chain carries TRBV11-3 and TRBJ1-4; D is uncertain. The V end was cut by 0 bases, the J end by 7 bases, with 12 bases between. Germline CDR1 reads SGHNT; CDR2 reads YENEEA. This CDR3 comprises 15 residues. CDR3: CASSLDAPLGEKLFF. The DNA of the CDR3 is TGTGCCAGCAGCTTAGATGCCCCTCTGGGTGAAAAACTGTTTTTT.

V usage is TRBV6-5 and J usage is TRBJ2-1; D remains ambiguous. Trimming pared 6 bases from V and 13 bases from J, leaving 19 bases between. This CDR3 is 13 amino acids long. Germline assignment: CDR1 MNHEY and CDR2 SVGAGI. The CDR3 protein is CASSSTSRTNQFF. The DNA for the CDR3 is TGTGCCAGCAGCTCCACGAGCCGGACGAACCAGTTCTTC.

The chain employs TRBV19 and TRBJ1-2; 8 bases align to TRBD1. The junction had 8 bases not matched to a gene; V was cut back by 4 bases and J by 4 bases. The CDR3 covers 15 residues. Germline CDR1 is LNHDA and CDR2 is SQIVND (reference sequence). The CDR3 spells CASSTDRDRPYGYTF. In DNA form, the CDR3 reads TGTGCCAGTAGTACCGACCGGGACAGGCCCTATGGCTACACCTTC.

CDR3 sequence reads: CAWSRLGGSYTF. CDR3 bases: TGTGCCTGGAGTCGTCTCGGAGGAAGCTACACCTTC. The rearrangement links TRBV30 to TRBJ1-2; unclear D gene. Per the germline V gene, CDR1 is GTSNPN and CDR2 is SVGIG (reference sequence). V lost 2 bases to trimming and J lost 9 bases, with 13 bases between them. The CDR3 is made up of 12 amino acids.

This chain uses TRBV27 with TRBJ2-7, with 11 bases matching TRBD2. The CDR3 spans 15 residues. V lost 6 bases to trimming and J lost 4 bases; unmatched junction nucleotides: 8. Germline values: CDR1 MNHEY, CDR2 SMNVEV (reference sequence). The CDR3 DNA sequence: TGTGCCAGCAGGCTCGGCTCTAGCGGGAGGTACGAGCAGTACTTC. Translation gives CASRLGSSGRYEQYF.

This clone has more than one count but fewer than ten. The chain joins TRBV7-3 to TRBJ1-1; 7 bases fit TRBD1. Looked up from germline, CDR1 is SGHTA and CDR2 is FQGTGA. This CDR3 is 14 amino acids long. V lost 3 bases and J lost 1; bases outside the gene matches: 2. CDR3 residues: CASSFNRGNTEAFF. The DNA of the CDR3 is TGTGCCAGCAGCTTCAACAGGGGGAACACTGAAGCTTTCTTT.

The rearrangement uses TRBV30 and TRBJ2-6; possibly TRBD1 for D (6 bases). This CDR3 is 14 amino acids long. Germline V gives CDR1 GTSNPN, CDR2 SVGIG (reference sequence). Between the trimmed V and J ends, which lost 5 bases and 1 base, there was a span of 9 bases. CDR3 amino acids: CAWDGQSGANVLTF. The CDR3 coding sequence is TGTGCCTGGGACGGACAGTCTGGGGCCAACGTCCTGACTTTC. The entire variable domain, with the rest obtained from reference TRBV30 and TRBJ2-6, is as follows: SQTIHQWPATLVQPVGSPLSLECTVEGTSNPNLYWYRQAAGRGLQLLFYSVGIGQISSEVPQNLSASRPQDRQFILSSKKLLLSDSGFYLCAWDGQSGANVLTFGAGSRLTVL.

V and J are TRBV4-3 and TRBJ1-4; the match to TRBD1 covers 10 bases. In germline, CDR1 is LGHNA, CDR2 YSLEER. The CDR3 consists of 16 residues. J gave up 6 bases and V 1 base, and 5 bases lay outside the gene matches. The CDR3 sequence: CASSQASGQGYEKLFF. The CDR3 coding sequence is TGCGCCAGCAGCCAAGCCTCGGGACAGGGGTATGAAAAACTGTTTTTT.

The rearrangement joins TRBV4-2 to TRBJ2-7, with 7 nucleotides matching TRBD1. This CDR3 contains 15 residues. CDR1 and CDR2 from the germline V gene are LGHNA and YNFKEQ. V lost 1 base to trimming and J lost 2 bases; unmatched junction nucleotides: 5. As DNA, the CDR3 is TGTGCCAGCAGCCAAGGGCAGGGGGTCCCCTACGAGCAGTACTTC. Translation gives CASSQGQGVPYEQYF.

The chain uses TRBV10-3 and TRBJ2-3, with D perhaps TRBD2 (5 bases). There are 13 residues in the CDR3. Per germline, CDR1 ENHRY and CDR2 SYGVKD. V lost 6 bases and J lost 1, with 8 bases in between. CDR3 amino acids: CAIRVGGTDTQYF. CDR3 coding DNA: TGTGCCATCAGGGTGGGAGGCACAGATACGCAGTATTTT.

The rearrangement uses TRBV27 and TRBJ2-2; D is unclear. Trimming left V 0 bases short and J 4 bases short, with 6 bases between. The V gene's germline CDR1 is MNHEY and CDR2 SMNVEV (reference sequence). The CDR3 runs 14 residues. The CDR3 DNA follows: TGTGCCAGCAGTTTATCGAAGGGCACCGGGGAGCTGTTTTTT. It specifies CASSLSKGTGELFF.

The chain has TRBV30 and TRBJ2-5; 8 bases line up with TRBD2. CDR3 length: 14 residues. CDR1 and CDR2 (germline): GTSNPN, SVGIG (reference sequence). V lost 5 bases, J lost 3 bases, and 8 bases stayed unmatched. The CDR3 region has the DNA TGTGCCTGGGACCGCAGCGGGGGTGAAGAGACCCAGTACTTC. Its protein product is CAWDRSGGEETQYF.

The chain couples TRBV6-5 to TRBJ2-7; D perhaps matches TRBD1 (5 bases). Trimming left V 6 bases short and J 10 bases short, with 19 bases between. CDR1 and CDR2 from the germline V gene are MNHEY and SVGAGI. The CDR3 consists of 13 residues. CDR3 residues: CASSPPLGALQYF. Written as DNA, the CDR3 is TGTGCCAGCAGCCCCCCCCTAGGGGCCCTCCAGTACTTC.

The chain links TRBV2 to TRBJ2-4; D assignment may be TRBD1 or TRBD2 (5 bases each). The germline V gene has CDR1 SNHLY and CDR2 FYNNEI. The V end was cut by 1 base, the J end by 8 bases, with 18 bases between. The CDR3 consists of 16 residues. The CDR3 DNA sequence: TGTGCCAGCAGTGAAGACGTCGGGGCAGGGAAGGACATTCAGTACTTC. Amino acids: CASSEDVGAGKDIQYF. The whole variable domain, filled in from reference TRBV2 and TRBJ2-4, reads EPEVTQTPSHQVTQMGQEVILRCVPISNHLYFYWYRQILGQKVEFLVSFYNNEISEKSEIFDDQFSVERPDGSNFTLKIRSTKLEDSAMYFCASSEDVGAGKDIQYFGAGTRLSVL.

V is TRBV28 and J is TRBJ2-2; D perhaps matches TRBD1 (6 bases). The CDR3 runs 15 residues. Per the germline V gene, CDR1 is MDHEN and CDR2 is SYDVKM. Trimming cost V 6 bases and J 6 bases, with 17 bases left between them. This CDR3 reads CASRPWDTTAGELFF. CDR3 sequence (DNA): TGTGCCAGCAGACCATGGGACACAACGGCCGGGGAGCTGTTTTTT.

The chain employs TRBV5-4 and TRBJ2-7; the match to TRBD2 covers 13 bases. Germline CDR1 is SGHNT and CDR2 is YYREEE (reference sequence). Germline trimming cut 6 bases from V and 5 bases from J; bases unmatched to any gene: 17. This CDR3 has 18 amino acids. The CDR3, as DNA: TGTGCCAGCACCCTGGGCACTAGCGGGGGGGCCGGGATAAACGAGCAGTACTTC. Translated, it gives CASTLGTSGGAGINEQYF.

The chain joins TRBV5-1 to TRBJ1-3; no clear D gene. This CDR3 is built from 12 residues. V gave up 4 bases and J gave up 3 bases, with 5 bases separating them. Germline CDR1 and CDR2: SGHRS and YFSETQ. The CDR3, as DNA: TGCGCCAGCAGCGATGATGGAAACACCATATATTTT. Its protein product is CASSDDGNTIYF.

The chain recombines TRBV9 with TRBJ2-1; 8 positions match TRBD2. Germline assignment: CDR1 SGDLS and CDR2 YYNGEE. The J segment lost 2 bases and the V segment lost 2 bases, leaving 9 bases of the junction unmatched. The CDR3 is made up of 17 amino acids. CDR3 DNA sequence: TGTGCCAGCAGCGTCCAGGCGGGGGGCCCTACCTACAATGAGCAGTTCTTC. It translates to CASSVQAGGPTYNEQFF. The whole variable domain, remainder taken from reference TRBV9 and TRBJ2-1, is DSGVTQTPKHLITATGQRVTLRCSPRSGDLSVYWYQQSLDQGLQFLIQYYNGEERAKGNILERFSAQQFPDLHSELNLSSLELGDSALYFCASSVQAGGPTYNEQFFGPGTRLTVL.

The gene calls are TRBV23-1 and TRBJ2-5; 12 bases agree with TRBD1. TRBV23-1 is recorded as an ORF, its role being uncertain. This CDR3 has 16 residues. After removal of 6 bases from V and 5 bases from J, the junction contained 10 bases not matched to a gene. The DNA of the CDR3 is TGCGCCAGCAGCCAAAGCGGGACAGGGGGCGGTGAGACCCAGTACTTC. This encodes CASSQSGTGGGETQYF.

The chain is built from TRBV11-2 and TRBJ2-7; D unresolved. The CDR3 contains 12 residues. In germline, CDR1 is SGHAT, CDR2 FQNNGV. Trimming removed 5 bases from V and 7 bases from J, with 12 bases in between. The DNA of the CDR3 is TGTGCCAGCAGCCCCGAAGGGTTTGAGCAGTACTTC. Its translation is CASSPEGFEQYF. Drawing the rest from reference TRBV11-2 and TRBJ2-7, the complete variable domain is EAGVAQSPRYKIIEKRQSVAFWCNPISGHATLYWYQQILGQGPKLLIQFQNNGVVDDSQLPKDRFSAERLKGVDSTLKIQPAKLEDSAVYLCASSPEGFEQYFGPGTRLTVT.

The chain combines TRBV28 with TRBJ1-1, with D uncertain. V was pared by 1 base and J by 3 bases, with 3 bases between. Per the germline V gene, CDR1 is MDHEN and CDR2 is SYDVKM. This CDR3 spans 12 amino acids. As DNA, the CDR3 is TGTGCCAGCAGTTTATCTCACACTGAAGCTTTCTTT. Its translation is CASSLSHTEAFF.

This chain connects TRBV12-5 to TRBJ2-3; D gene ambiguous. CDR3 length equals 11 residues. The germline V and J ends were trimmed by 7 bases and 0 bases, with 2 bases remaining between them. The germline CDR1 and CDR2 sequences are LGHNT and FRNRAP. CDR3 residues: CASDSTDTQYF. The CDR3 nucleotides are TGTGCTAGTGACAGCACAGATACGCAGTATTTT.

This clone was detected only once. The chain carries TRBV5-1 and TRBJ2-7; TRBD1 agrees at 9 bases. Losses at the gene ends were 0 bases for V and 3 bases for J; bases not matched to a gene: 1. The germline gives CDR1 SGHRS, CDR2 YFSETQ. This CDR3 spans 14 amino acids. The CDR3 bases are TGCGCCAGCAGCTTGGAGGGACAGGGCTACGAGCAGTACTTC. Its protein product is CASSLEGQGYEQYF.

V gene TRBV28 combines with J gene TRBJ2-7; the match to TRBD2 covers 9 bases. This CDR3 contains 16 residues. Trimming took 4 bases from V and 0 from J; bases not matched to a gene: 7. Looked up from germline, CDR1 is MDHEN and CDR2 is SYDVKM. Written as DNA, the CDR3 is TGTGCCAGCAGTTCTCGGACTAGCGCACCCTCCTACGAGCAGTACTTC. Its protein product is CASSSRTSAPSYEQYF.

The V and J genes are TRBV20-1 and TRBJ1-2, with 11 bases aligning to TRBD1. The trim removed 6 bases at V and 8 bases at J, leaving 2 bases unmatched. The CDR3 has 11 amino acids. Per the germline V gene, CDR1 is DFQATT and CDR2 is SNEGSKA (reference sequence). Here the CDR3 DNA reads TGCAGTGCGGACAGGGGGCGGGGCTACACCTTC. Its protein is CSADRGRGYTF.

The chain carries TRBV11-1 and TRBJ1-2; possibly TRBD1 for D (5 bases). V was cut by 5 bases and J by 0 bases, with 13 bases left in between. The CDR3 contains 15 residues. The germline V gene has CDR1 SGHAT and CDR2 FQDESV (reference sequence). CDR3 nucleotide sequence: TGTGCCAGCAGCCCCGTCGTGGGGGCTAACTATGGCTACACCTTC. Amino acids: CASSPVVGANYGYTF.

The CDR3 DNA reads as TGTGCCAGCTCACACGCCAGGGGGCGAGACACCGGGGAGCTGTTTTTT. Translated: CASSHARGRDTGELFF. The rearrangement uses TRBV18 and TRBJ2-2, with 8 bases fitting TRBD1. The CDR3 is 16 residues long. V lost 4 bases, J lost 3 bases, and 7 bases stayed unmatched. CDR1 is KGHSH, CDR2 LQKENI, per germline.

The rearrangement joins TRBV6-1 to TRBJ2-5; D not resolved. Germline CDR1 MNHNS, CDR2 SASEGT. The CDR3 contains 14 residues. Between the trimmed V and J ends, which lost 2 bases and 3 bases, there was a span of 10 bases. In DNA form, the CDR3 reads TGTGCCAGCAGTGAATGGGCAGGTAAAGAGACCCAGTACTTC. This codes for CASSEWAGKETQYF.

The V and J genes are TRBV19 and TRBJ1-5, with D possibly being TRBD1 (6 bases). The CDR3 spans 11 residues. V lost 8 bases and J lost 9, with 11 bases in between. Germline V gives CDR1 LNHDA, CDR2 SQIVND (reference sequence). The CDR3 protein is CASGGQWPQHF. The CDR3 DNA follows: TGTGCCAGTGGGGGCCAATGGCCCCAGCATTTT.